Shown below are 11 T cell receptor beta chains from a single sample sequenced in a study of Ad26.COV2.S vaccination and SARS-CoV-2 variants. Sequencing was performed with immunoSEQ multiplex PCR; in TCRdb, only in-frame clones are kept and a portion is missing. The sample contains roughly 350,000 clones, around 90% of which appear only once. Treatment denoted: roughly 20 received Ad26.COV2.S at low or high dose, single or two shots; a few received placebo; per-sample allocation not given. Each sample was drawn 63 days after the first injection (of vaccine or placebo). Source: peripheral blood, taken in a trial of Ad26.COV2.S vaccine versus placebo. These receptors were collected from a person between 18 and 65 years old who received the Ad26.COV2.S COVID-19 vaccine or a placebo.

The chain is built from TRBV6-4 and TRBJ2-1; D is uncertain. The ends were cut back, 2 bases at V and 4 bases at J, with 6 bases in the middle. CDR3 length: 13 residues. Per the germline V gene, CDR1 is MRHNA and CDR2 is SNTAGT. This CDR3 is CASSDPPYNEQFF. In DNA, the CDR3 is TGTGCCAGCAGTGACCCTCCTTACAATGAGCAGTTCTTC.

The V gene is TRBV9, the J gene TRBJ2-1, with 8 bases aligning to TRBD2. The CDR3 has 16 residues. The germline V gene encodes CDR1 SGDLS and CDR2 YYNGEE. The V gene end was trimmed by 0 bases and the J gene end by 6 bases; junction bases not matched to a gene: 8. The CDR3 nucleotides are TGTGCCAGCAGCGTAGCCCCCAGCGGGAGAACCAATGAGCAGTTCTTC. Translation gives CASSVAPSGRTNEQFF.

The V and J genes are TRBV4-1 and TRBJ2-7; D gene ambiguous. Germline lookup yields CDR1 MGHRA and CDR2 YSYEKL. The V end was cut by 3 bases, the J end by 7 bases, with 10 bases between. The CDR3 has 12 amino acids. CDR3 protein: CASSHEGGEQYF. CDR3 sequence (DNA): TGCGCCAGCAGCCATGAAGGTGGAGAGCAGTACTTC.

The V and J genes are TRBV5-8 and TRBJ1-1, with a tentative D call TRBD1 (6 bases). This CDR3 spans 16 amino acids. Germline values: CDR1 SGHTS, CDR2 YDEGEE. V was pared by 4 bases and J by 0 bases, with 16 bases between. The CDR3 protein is CASSPRTDPMNTEAFF. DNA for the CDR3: TGTGCCAGCAGCCCCAGGACAGACCCTATGAACACTGAAGCTTTCTTT.

CDR3 sequence (DNA): TGTGCCAGCAGCTTAGTTCAGGTGAACACTGAAGCTTTCTTT. Translated, it gives CASSLVQVNTEAFF. The chain joins TRBV7-9 to TRBJ1-1; D gene unclear. The CDR3 sequence is 14 residues long. In germline, CDR1 is SEHNR, CDR2 FQNEAQ (reference sequence). V was clipped by 1 base and J by 0 bases, with 6 bases between them.

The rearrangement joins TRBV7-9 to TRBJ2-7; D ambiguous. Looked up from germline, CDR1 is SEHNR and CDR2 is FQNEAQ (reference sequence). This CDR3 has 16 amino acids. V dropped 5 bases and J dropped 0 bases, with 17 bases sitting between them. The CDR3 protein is CASSQSYVGLSYEQYF. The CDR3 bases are TGTGCCAGCAGCCAATCATATGTCGGGCTCTCCTACGAGCAGTACTTC.

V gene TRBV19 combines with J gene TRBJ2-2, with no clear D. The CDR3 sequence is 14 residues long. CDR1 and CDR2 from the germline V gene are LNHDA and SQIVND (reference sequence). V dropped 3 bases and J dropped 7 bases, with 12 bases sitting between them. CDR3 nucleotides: TGTGCCAGTAGTATGGCCCGAAGGAACGGGGAGCTGTTTTTT. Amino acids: CASSMARRNGELFF.

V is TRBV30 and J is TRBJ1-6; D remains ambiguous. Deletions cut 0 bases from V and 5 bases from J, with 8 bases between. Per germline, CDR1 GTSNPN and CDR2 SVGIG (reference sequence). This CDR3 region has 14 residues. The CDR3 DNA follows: TGTGCCTGGAGTGTACGTCTGGATAATTCACCCCTCCACTTT. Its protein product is CAWSVRLDNSPLHF.

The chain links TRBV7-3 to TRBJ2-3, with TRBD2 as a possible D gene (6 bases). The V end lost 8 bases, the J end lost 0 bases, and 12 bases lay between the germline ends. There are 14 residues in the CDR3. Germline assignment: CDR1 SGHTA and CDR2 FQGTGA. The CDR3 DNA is TGTGCCAGCGCCGCCGGGACTAGCACAGATACGCAGTATTTT. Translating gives CASAAGTSTDTQYF.

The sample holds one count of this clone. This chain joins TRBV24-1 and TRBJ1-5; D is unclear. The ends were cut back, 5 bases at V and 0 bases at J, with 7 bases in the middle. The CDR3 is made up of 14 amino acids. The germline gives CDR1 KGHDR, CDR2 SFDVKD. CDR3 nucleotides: TGTGCCACCAGTGGTCGGAATAGCAATCAGCCCCAGCATTTT. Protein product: CATSGRNSNQPQHF.

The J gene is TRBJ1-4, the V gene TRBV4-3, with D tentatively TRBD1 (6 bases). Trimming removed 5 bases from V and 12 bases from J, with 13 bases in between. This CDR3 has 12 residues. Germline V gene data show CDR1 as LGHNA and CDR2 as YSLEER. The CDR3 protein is CASSIKGGELFF. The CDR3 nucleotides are TGCGCCAGCAGCATCAAAGGGGGGGAACTGTTTTTT.